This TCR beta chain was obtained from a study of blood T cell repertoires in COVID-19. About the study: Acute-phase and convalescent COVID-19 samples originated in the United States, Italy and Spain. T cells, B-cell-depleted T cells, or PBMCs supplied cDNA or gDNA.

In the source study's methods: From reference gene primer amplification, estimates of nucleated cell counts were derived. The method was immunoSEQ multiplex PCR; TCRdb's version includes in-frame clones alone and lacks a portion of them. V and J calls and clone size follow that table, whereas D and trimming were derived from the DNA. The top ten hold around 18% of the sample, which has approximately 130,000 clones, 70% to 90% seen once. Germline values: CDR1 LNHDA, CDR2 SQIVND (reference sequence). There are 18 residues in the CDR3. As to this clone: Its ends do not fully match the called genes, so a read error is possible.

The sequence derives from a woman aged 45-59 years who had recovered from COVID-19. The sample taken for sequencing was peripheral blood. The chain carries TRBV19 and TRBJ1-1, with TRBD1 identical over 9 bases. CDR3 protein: CASSMARDRAWVNTEAFF. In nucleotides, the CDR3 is TGTGCCAGTAGTATGGCAAGGGACAGGGCCTGGGTGAATACTGAAGCTTTCTTT.